This TCR beta chain was captured by sequencing in a study of technical replicates of blood from several donors. Only in-frame clones appear in the TCRdb table, and some are missing; sequencing was by immunoSEQ multiplex PCR. The table includes about 59,000 clones, just over 90% detected once. The junction had 8 bases not matched to a gene; V was cut back by 4 bases and J by 5 bases. Germline assignment: CDR1 SGHTA and CDR2 FQGNSA. This CDR3 is built from 15 residues. The sequenced sample was PBMCs. The chain employs TRBV7-2 and TRBJ1-1, with 9 bases fitting TRBD1. The receptor comes from a human donor in good health. Some clones in this sample may be carry-over from other donors' samples. The CDR3 DNA is TGTGCCAGCAGCTCCCGGGACAGGGTGCCGACTGAAGCTTTCTTT. Translation gives CASSSRDRVPTEAFF.